Below, 25 T cell receptor beta chains from the same sample are listed, as sequenced in a study of shared clonotypes between healthy human individuals. The method was immunoSEQ multiplex PCR; TCRdb's version includes in-frame clones alone and lacks a portion of them. The table includes about 680,000 clones, 55% to 85% detected once. Sequences were obtained from memory CD4+ T cells sorted from blood. The subset: CD45RA-negative fraction. The source is a woman in her 30s in good health.

Notes on this clone: At the DNA level, this CDR3 is encoded by other sequences in the same sample as well. The chain combines TRBV7-9 with TRBJ2-5; no definite D call. The CDR3 covers 11 residues. Trimming shortened V by 4 bases and J by 5 bases, and 5 bases separated the two germline ends. Germline V lookup: CDR1 SEHNR, CDR2 FQNEAQ (reference sequence). CDR3: CASSSVETQYF. CDR3 DNA: TGTGCCAGCAGCTCCGTCGAGACCCAGTACTTC. The variable domain in full, completed from reference TRBV7-9 and TRBJ2-5, reads DTGVSQNPRHKITKRGQNVTFRCDPISEHNRLYWYRQTLGQGPEFLTYFQNEAQLEKSRLLSDRFSAERPKGSFSTLEIQRTEQGDSAMYLCASSSVETQYFGPGTRLLVL.

The chain is built from TRBV7-9 and TRBJ2-3, with TRBD2 matching 10 bases. The germline CDR1 and CDR2 sequences are SEHNR and FQNEAQ (reference sequence). V lost 5 bases to trimming and J lost 8 bases; unmatched junction nucleotides: 13. The CDR3 contains 16 residues. For the CDR3, the DNA is TGTGCCAGCAGCGTCCCTAGCGGGAGCGTTCTTGGTACGCAGTATTTT. As protein: CASSVPSGSVLGTQYF.

This chain uses TRBV10-3 with TRBJ2-1; D might be TRBD2 (6 bases). This CDR3 has 15 amino acids. Germline V CDR1 and CDR2: ENHRY, SYGVKD. V was shortened by 6 bases and J by 5 bases, with 17 bases between the two germline ends. The CDR3 region is CAISRDWQRNNEQFF. CDR3 nucleotides: TGTGCCATCAGCAGGGACTGGCAACGTAACAATGAGCAGTTCTTC.

The rearrangement links TRBV6-5 to TRBJ1-1; D uncertain. Trimming removed 5 bases from V and 7 bases from J, with 8 bases in between. Germline V lookup: CDR1 MNHEY, CDR2 SVGAGI. The CDR3 loop spans 11 amino acids. This CDR3 reads CASSGVDEAFF. Here the CDR3 DNA reads TGTGCCAGCAGTGGGGTTGATGAAGCTTTCTTT.

This clone was recorded at least ten times. V usage is TRBV2 and J usage is TRBJ1-5, with 8 bases lining up with TRBD1. After removal of 1 base from V and 6 bases from J, the junction contained 5 bases not matched to a gene. The CDR3 runs to 15 residues. Germline V gene data show CDR1 as SNHLY and CDR2 as FYNNEI. In DNA form, the CDR3 reads TGTGCCAGCAGTGAAGAGACAGGGGCCGGTCAGCCCCAGCATTTT. Its protein product is CASSEETGAGQPQHF.

The V and J genes are TRBV7-8 and TRBJ1-2, with TRBD1 matching 8 bases. Trimming removed 0 bases from V and 4 bases from J; junction bases left unmatched: 1. CDR1 and CDR2 from the germline V gene are SGHVS and FQNEAQ. The CDR3 is made up of 14 amino acids. The CDR3 sequence: CASSLAGQAYGYTF. Written as DNA, the CDR3 is TGTGCCAGCAGCTTAGCGGGACAGGCCTATGGCTACACCTTC.

In its sample, this clone was seen once. In DNA form, the CDR3 reads TGTGCCAGCAGCTCCCGGACAGGGTCTATTGGCTACACCTTC. Amino acid sequence: CASSSRTGSIGYTF. The chain uses TRBV7-2 and TRBJ1-2; 8 bases line up with TRBD1. Per the germline V gene, CDR1 is SGHTA and CDR2 is FQGNSA. The length of the CDR3 is 14 residues. The V and J ends lost 4 bases and 7 bases, in that order; junction bases with no gene match: 8.

Points on this clone: This same CDR3 is encoded by further DNA sequences in the sample. V usage is TRBV20-1 and J usage is TRBJ2-5; no clear D. Germline assignment: CDR1 DFQATT and CDR2 SNEGSKA (reference sequence). CDR3 length: 10 residues. V lost 7 bases and J lost 2, with 5 bases in between. Here the CDR3 DNA reads TGCAGTGGTGGTCAAGAGACCCAGTACTTC. The encoded protein is CSGGQETQYF.

V gene TRBV19 combines with J gene TRBJ1-2, with D unresolved. Trimming cost V 6 bases and J 2 bases, with 22 bases left between them. Germline-derived CDR1 and CDR2 are LNHDA and SQIVND (reference sequence). This CDR3 has 17 residues. The CDR3 DNA follows: TGTGCCAGTAGCCTTATGTCCGGAGGACTGAGGAACTATGGCTACACCTTC. Translation: CASSLMSGGLRNYGYTF.

The chain recombines TRBV7-2 with TRBJ1-1; D remains unclear. The CDR3 consists of 13 residues. Trimming left V 3 bases short and J 1 base short, with 6 bases between. CDR1 and CDR2 from the germline V gene are SGHTA and FQGNSA. The CDR3 sequence: CASSFRKNTEAFF. The CDR3, as DNA: TGTGCCAGCAGCTTTAGGAAGAACACTGAAGCTTTCTTT.

The chain employs TRBV14 and TRBJ1-2, with TRBD1 as a possible D gene (5 bases). Germline values: CDR1 SGHDN, CDR2 FVKESK. This CDR3 comprises 14 residues. Trimming took 2 bases from V and 8 from J, leaving 15 bases between them. CDR3 in DNA: TGTGCCAGCAGCCAACAAAACCCCCGGGACGGCTACACCTTC. The encoded protein is CASSQQNPRDGYTF.

The chain has TRBV19 and TRBJ2-1, with D unclear. The CDR3 has 15 amino acids. Germline V gene lookup returns CDR1 LNHDA and CDR2 SQIVND (reference sequence). Trimming shortened V by 1 base and J by 8 bases, and 15 bases separated the two germline ends. CDR3: CASSIADGKVDEQFF. CDR3 nucleotides: TGTGCCAGTAGTATAGCGGACGGTAAGGTTGATGAGCAGTTCTTC.

The genes are TRBV2 and TRBJ2-5, with D possibly matching TRBD2 (5 bases). The J call is uncertain, as TRBJ2-7 better fits the DNA end. The CDR3 loop spans 15 amino acids. Looked up from germline, CDR1 is SNHLY and CDR2 is FYNNEI. The CDR3 spells CASRGSVDLSYEQYF. CDR3 sequence (DNA): TGTGCCAGCAGAGGTAGCGTCGACCTTTCCTACGAGCAGTACTTC.

The chain couples TRBV5-4 to TRBJ2-1, with 9 nucleotides matching TRBD2. The V and J ends lost 0 bases and 0 bases, in that order; junction bases with no gene match: 4. This CDR3 is 17 amino acids long. Germline CDR1 SGHNT, CDR2 YYREEE (reference sequence). CDR3 in amino acids: CASSLAGSGSSYNEQFF. CDR3 DNA sequence: TGTGCCAGCAGCTTGGCCGGTAGCGGGAGCTCCTACAATGAGCAGTTCTTC.

About this clone: This CDR3 is also generated by other DNA sequences in the sample. The chain joins TRBV5-1 to TRBJ1-5; no reliable D call. The V end lost 0 bases, the J end lost 0 bases, and 7 bases lay between the germline ends. The CDR3 consists of 15 residues. Looked up from germline, CDR1 is SGHRS and CDR2 is YFSETQ. The CDR3, as DNA: TGCGCCAGCAGCTTGGGTGGGTATAGCAATCAGCCCCAGCATTTT. This sequence encodes CASSLGGYSNQPQHF. Using reference TRBV5-1 and TRBJ1-5 for the parts outside the CDR3, the full variable domain is KAGVTQTPRYLIKTRGQQVTLSCSPISGHRSVSWYQQTPGQGLQFLFEYFSETQRNKGNFPGRFSGRQFSNSRSEMNVSTLELGDSALYLCASSLGGYSNQPQHFGDGTRLSIL.

The chain is built from TRBV7-2 and TRBJ1-4; D is ambiguous. The CDR3 loop spans 13 amino acids. V lost 4 bases to trimming and J lost 5 bases, with 8 bases between them. Germline V CDR1 and CDR2: SGHTA, FQGNSA. This CDR3 reads CASSSGINEKLFF. CDR3 nucleotide sequence: TGTGCCAGCAGCTCGGGGATCAATGAAAAACTGTTTTTT.

The chain links TRBV27 to TRBJ2-1, with 9 bases matching TRBD2. The V and J ends lost 1 base and 15 bases, in that order; junction bases with no gene match: 19. This CDR3 contains 17 residues. CDR1 and CDR2 (germline): MNHEY, SMNVEV (reference sequence). The CDR3 DNA follows: TGTGCCAGCAGTTTATTGTACCGGGCGGGAGGGCCCGTCTTTCTGTTCTTC. It translates to CASSLLYRAGGPVFLFF.

The V and J genes are TRBV6-5 and TRBJ2-7; 10 bases fit TRBD2. V lost 1 base, J lost 2 bases, and 2 bases stayed unmatched. CDR3 length equals 15 residues. Germline V gene data show CDR1 as MNHEY and CDR2 as SVGAGI. The CDR3 sequence: CASSYWTSGTYEQYF. The CDR3 nucleotides are TGTGCCAGCAGTTACTGGACTAGCGGTACCTACGAGCAGTACTTC.

Details on this clone: Other DNA sequences in the same sample also yield this CDR3. The DNA of the CDR3 is TGCAGCGCAGCGACAGGGGGAGGGAATCAGCCCCAGCATTTT. Its protein is CSAATGGGNQPQHF. J is TRBJ1-5 and V is TRBV29-1; 9 nucleotides line up with TRBD1. The CDR3 consists of 14 residues. CDR1 SQVTM and CDR2 ANQGSEA come from the germline V gene. The trim removed 7 bases at V and 4 bases at J, leaving 8 bases unmatched.

This clone turned up a few times. The chain links TRBV7-2 to TRBJ2-5; TRBD2 is a possible D gene (5 bases). V was cut by 5 bases and J by 5 bases, with 15 bases left in between. The CDR3 is 14 residues long. The germline gives CDR1 SGHTA, CDR2 FQGNSA. The DNA of the CDR3 is TGTGCCAGCAGCAAAAGCGGTAATAAGGAGACCCAGTACTTC. It specifies CASSKSGNKETQYF.

The rearrangement uses TRBV7-9 and TRBJ2-7; TRBD1 might be the D (5 bases). V was shortened by 3 bases and J by 4 bases, with 10 bases between the two germline ends. CDR1 is SEHNR, CDR2 FQNEAQ, per germline (reference sequence). CDR3 length: 13 amino acids. CDR3 coding DNA: TGTGCCAGCAGCTTTCAGGGAAGGTACGAGCAGTACTTC. Translating it yields CASSFQGRYEQYF. The full variable domain, in which reference TRBV7-9 and TRBJ2-7 provide the parts outside the CDR3, is DTGVSQNPRHKITKRGQNVTFRCDPISEHNRLYWYRQTLGQGPEFLTYFQNEAQLEKSRLLSDRFSAERPKGSFSTLEIQRTEQGDSAMYLCASSFQGRYEQYFGPGTRLTVT.

The chain links TRBV6-4 to TRBJ2-2; D is perhaps TRBD1 or TRBD2 (5 bases each). The CDR3 has 14 amino acids. Trimming took 3 bases from V and 5 from J, leaving 10 bases between them. CDR1 is MRHNA, CDR2 SNTAGT, per germline. CDR3 in amino acids: CASSEARETGELFF. The CDR3 bases are TGTGCCAGCAGTGAGGCCAGGGAGACCGGGGAGCTGTTTTTT.

The rearrangement uses TRBV6-5 and TRBJ2-5; D gene unclear. The CDR3 is 13 amino acids. V shed 5 bases and J shed 4 bases, with 11 bases lying between them. The V gene's germline CDR1 is MNHEY and CDR2 SVGAGI. The CDR3 region is CASSGSSGETQYF. The CDR3 DNA reads as TGTGCCAGCAGTGGTTCATCCGGAGAGACCCAGTACTTC.

This chain connects TRBV7-2 to TRBJ2-7; possible D gene TRBD2, 7 bases. Germline V gene data show CDR1 as SGHTA and CDR2 as FQGNSA. This CDR3 has 15 amino acids. Trimming pared 6 bases from V and 2 bases from J, leaving 17 bases between. CDR3 DNA: TGTGCCAGCAGGCCGGGGGGCTCCAGGACCTACGAGCAGTACTTC. Protein: CASRPGGSRTYEQYF.

This chain uses TRBV11-2 with TRBJ1-4; no definite D call. The CDR3 totals 13 residues. Deletions cut 0 bases from V and 5 bases from J, with 4 bases between. Germline V CDR1 and CDR2: SGHAT, FQNNGV. The CDR3 loop reads CASSLDVNEKLFF. The DNA of the CDR3 is TGTGCCAGCAGCTTAGATGTGAATGAAAAACTGTTTTTT. The whole variable domain, remainder taken from reference TRBV11-2 and TRBJ1-4, is EAGVAQSPRYKIIEKRQSVAFWCNPISGHATLYWYQQILGQGPKLLIQFQNNGVVDDSQLPKDRFSAERLKGVDSTLKIQPAKLEDSAVYLCASSLDVNEKLFFGSGTQLSVL.